The rows below give T cell receptor beta chains drawn from one sample of a study of cytomegalovirus exposure and HLA in healthy donors. Method: immunoSEQ multiplex PCR; TCRdb's copy keeps in-frame clones and lacks some. The sample yields 110,000 to 150,000 clones, around 89% seen once. The specimen sequenced was PBMCs. Receptor source: a woman younger than 45 in good health and CMV-seropositive. CDR3s include the opening cysteine and the closing phenylalanine or tryptophan. D genes are given only for firm matches. Some rows mark clone size as missing; the rest say once, few, many or name a class of expanded clone.

>TRBJ2-3|17|.|TRBV7-2|TRBD2
TGTGCCAGCAGCCCCATTGGCGGACTAGCGGGCACAGATACGCAGTATTTT
CASSPIGGLAGTDTQYF
>TRBJ2-3|16|.|TRBV4-2|TRBD2
TGTGCCAGCAGCCAAGACCGGAGCGGGGGGGCAGATACGCAGTATTTT
CASSQDRSGGADTQYF
>TRBJ2-3|14|.|TRBV29-1|TRBD1
TGCAGTTCCAGACAGGGGAGAGCCACAGATACGCAGTATTTT
CSSRQGRATDTQYF
>TRBJ2-3|14|.|TRBV28|.
TGTGCCAGCGATGTAGGGGGGGCCACAGATACGCAGTATTTT
CASDVGGATDTQYF
>TRBJ1-5|18|.|TRBV25-1|TRBD1
TGTGCCAGACCCAGGACAGGAAAAACTATATCGAGCAATCAGCCCCAGCATTTT
CARPRTGKTISSNQPQHF
>TRBJ2-7|14|.|TRBV27|TRBD2
TGTGCCAGCAGTTTAACACTAGCGGGGCACGAGCAGTACTTC
CASSLTLAGHEQYF
>TRBJ2-2|15|.|TRBV5-1|.
TGCGCCAGCAGCTTCAGGGGCTACAACACCGGGGAGCTGTTTTTT
CASSFRGYNTGELFF
>TRBJ2-1|16|.|TRBV4-1|TRBD1
TGCGCCAGCAGCCAATCCGGGACAGGGGCCGTTAATGAGCAGTTCTTC
CASSQSGTGAVNEQFF
>TRBJ2-7|14|.|TRBV18|TRBD1
TGTGCCAGCTCACCAGGGACAGGGGGTCACGAGCAGTACTTC
CASSPGTGGHEQYF
>TRBJ2-3|16|.|TRBV28|TRBD2
TGTGCCAGCAGTTTATTAGCGGGGGATCTCACAGATACGCAGTATTTT
CASSLLAGDLTDTQYF
>TRBJ1-6|15|.|TRBV11-2|TRBD1
TGTGCCAGCAGCTCTCGGACAGGGACCTATTCACCCCTCCACTTT
CASSSRTGTYSPLHF
>TRBJ1-6|17|few|TRBV28|.
TGTGCCAGCACCCTAGGAGGGCAGGGCCTTTATAATTCACCCCTCCACTTT
CASTLGGQGLYNSPLHF
>TRBJ2-1|16|.|TRBV27|.
TGTGCCAGCAAGTTCGATGGGCGGGCCCCAGAGTATGAGCAGTTCTTC
CASKFDGRAPEYEQFF
>TRBJ2-3|16|.|TRBV15|TRBD1
TGTGCCACCAGCAGATGGGACAGGGGAGGCACAGATACGCAGTATTTT
CATSRWDRGGTDTQYF
>TRBJ2-5|14|once|TRBV15|TRBD2
TGTGCCACCAAGGGAGGGCTAGCGGCAGAGACCCAGTACTTC
CATKGGLAAETQYF
>TRBJ1-2|15|.|TRBV9|TRBD1
TGTGCCAGCAGCGCGATAGGGGGCGCAACCCGGGGCTACACCTTC
CASSAIGGATRGYTF
>TRBJ1-4|14|.|TRBV5-1|.
TGCGCCAGCAGCGCAGCAGTGGGAGGTGAAAAACTGTTTTTT
CASSAAVGGEKLFF
>TRBJ2-1|13|.|TRBV6-1|.
TGTGCCAGTTTTCTAGCGACCTACAATGAGCAGTTCTTC
CASFLATYNEQFF
>TRBJ2-5|14|.|TRBV5-1|TRBD2
TGCGCCAGCAGCTTAGGACTAGCCCAAGAGACCCAGTACTTC
CASSLGLAQETQYF
>TRBJ2-1|15|once|TRBV5-6|.
TGTGCCAGCAGCTTTCAGGGGCGAGCCGGGATTGAGCAGTTCTTC
CASSFQGRAGIEQFF
>TRBJ2-4|15|.|TRBV28|TRBD2
TGTGCCAGCAGCTTGGGAGGGAGTAAAGGAAACATTCAGTACTTC
CASSLGGSKGNIQYF
>TRBJ1-4|15|.|TRBV2|.
TGTGCCAGCAGTGTCGGGGGAGCAACTAATGAAAAACTGTTTTTT
CASSVGGATNEKLFF
>TRBJ1-2|15|.|TRBV28|TRBD1
TGTGCCAGCAGTTTGCCCCTCAGACAGGGGGACGGCTACACCTTC
CASSLPLRQGDGYTF
>TRBJ2-7|14|.|TRBV29-1|.
TGCAGCGCCCGGATGCAGGACAGCTCCTACGAGCAGTACTTC
CSARMQDSSYEQYF